One T cell receptor beta chain is described in this entry. Its specificity is not known. TCR beta rearrangements were amplified from peripheral blood genomic DNA. The CDR3 covers 14 residues. Unmatched junction bases numbered 2, after V lost 6 bases and J lost 1 base. In germline, CDR1 is DFQATT, CDR2 SNEGSKA (reference sequence). This sample was taken from a study of T cell repertoires in aging, cancer and after chemotherapy. The overall study: Paired samples before and after chemotherapy came from glioblastoma patients receiving temozolomide-based therapy.

Rearranged V-D-J TRB sequences were amplified with a mixed TRB-A/B primer pool. MiXCR, run by TCRdb on the multiplex PCR reads, gives a single entry per CDR3 protein. This sample yields about 2,700 distinct CDR3 sequences, of which approximately 25% are seen a single time; approximately 5% belongs to the top ten. Findings of the study overall: Loss of evenness, beyond lost richness, contributed to age-related TCR diversity decline in cancer patients. Untreated cancer patients had significantly lower blood TCR diversity than age-matched healthy donors.

The gene calls are TRBV20-1 and TRBJ2-2; 10 positions match TRBD1. The sequence came from a human donor with a solid tumor. Source material: blood. CDR3 sequence (DNA): TGCAGTGCAAGGGACAGGGGGAACACCGGGGAGCTGTTTTTT. It encodes CSARDRGNTGELFF.